The T cell receptor beta chain under discussion was sequenced for a study of blood T cell repertoires in COVID-19. At the level of the study: Acute-phase and convalescent COVID-19 samples originated in the United States, Italy and Spain. The cDNA or gDNA used as material had been derived from T cells, B-cell-depleted T cells, or PBMCs.

Germline V gene data show CDR1 as SGHAT and CDR2 as FQNNGV. The CDR3 runs to 12 residues. V lost 4 bases and J lost 3, with 7 bases in between. Original methodology: Estimation of nucleated cell counts relied on the amplification of reference gene primers. Profiling relied on immunoSEQ multiplex PCR, and the TCRdb table lists in-frame clones only, not all of them. Clone size and the V and J calls come from that table; the DNA yielded D and trimming. The sample lists about 70,000 clones, about three quarters occurring once. The rearrangement uses TRBV11-2 and TRBJ2-7; possibly TRBD1 for D (6 bases). Sequenced: peripheral blood. This TCR was sampled from a human donor in a cohort sampled during active COVID-19. The CDR3 sequence is CASSSDSYEQYF. The CDR3 DNA sequence: TGTGCCAGCAGCTCGGACAGCTACGAGCAGTACTTC.